Listed here are 9 T cell receptor beta chains from one sample, sequenced in a study of T cell changes during pregnancy in multiple sclerosis. TCRdb's table, derived via immunoSEQ multiplex PCR, lists solely in-frame clones and lacks some. The sample lists approximately 60,000 clones; 92% were seen once. This sample comprised peripheral blood, obtained in the second trimester of pregnancy. These TCRs come from a female donor in good health, enrolled as a control in a pregnancy study.

J is TRBJ2-3 and V is TRBV19, with 7 bases that match TRBD1. Germline values: CDR1 LNHDA, CDR2 SQIVND (reference sequence). CDR3 length equals 14 residues. V gave up 6 bases and J gave up 4 bases; unmatched junction bases: 7. CDR3 DNA: TGTGCCAGTAGATCGGGACAGTCCGCAGATACGCAGTATTTT. Translation gives CASRSGQSADTQYF.

This CDR3 reads CASSQAKGALTDTQYF. DNA for the CDR3: TGTGCCAGCAGCCAAGCTAAGGGGGCCCTCACAGATACGCAGTATTTT. The rearrangement uses TRBV4-2 and TRBJ2-3, with 7 nucleotides matching TRBD1. Germline V CDR1 and CDR2: LGHNA, YNFKEQ. This CDR3 comprises 16 residues. Germline trimming cut 1 base from V and 2 bases from J; bases unmatched to any gene: 6.

A single count supports this clone. The chain couples TRBV27 to TRBJ2-1; 9 bases agree with TRBD2. Germline values: CDR1 MNHEY, CDR2 SMNVEV (reference sequence). The CDR3 has 15 amino acids. Trimming at V came to 10 bases and at J to 2 bases, leaving 9 bases not matched to a gene. This CDR3 is CAIRRASGAYNEQFF. The CDR3 nucleotides read TGTGCCATAAGACGAGCTAGCGGGGCCTACAATGAGCAGTTCTTC.

J is TRBJ2-7 and V is TRBV5-1; possibly TRBD2 for D (6 bases). Trimming stripped 4 bases from V and 3 bases from J, with 11 bases between. This CDR3 has 13 residues. CDR1 and CDR2 from the germline V gene are SGHRS and YFSETQ. This CDR3 reads CASSPMTSYEQYF. In DNA form, the CDR3 reads TGCGCCAGCAGCCCGATGACTAGCTACGAGCAGTACTTC.

The chain couples TRBV10-3 to TRBJ2-3, with 8 bases identical to TRBD1. J was trimmed by 2 bases and V by 0 bases; bases with no gene match: 7. The CDR3 covers 17 residues. The germline gives CDR1 ENHRY, CDR2 SYGVKD. DNA for the CDR3: TGTGCCATCAGTGAGTCGACCGGGACAGGAGACACAGATACGCAGTATTTT. The encoded protein is CAISESTGTGDTDTQYF.

The chain couples TRBV2 to TRBJ1-1, with D possibly TRBD1 on 5 matching bases. Germline-derived CDR1 and CDR2 are SNHLY and FYNNEI. V was trimmed by 7 bases and J by 6 bases, leaving 9 bases between them. This CDR3 comprises 11 residues. The CDR3 protein is CASIRGSEAFF. The CDR3 nucleotides read TGTGCCAGCATACGGGGGTCTGAAGCTTTCTTT.

The chain is built from TRBV27 and TRBJ2-3; 8 nucleotides match TRBD1. Germline V gene lookup returns CDR1 MNHEY and CDR2 SMNVEV (reference sequence). With 5 bases clipped from V and 6 bases from J, the junction kept 13 bases outside the gene matches. The CDR3 extends over 16 amino acids. The CDR3 nucleotides are TGTGCCAGCAGTCAAGGCCGGCAGGGGGCGCCCGATACGCAGTATTTT. As protein: CASSQGRQGAPDTQYF.

The V and J genes are TRBV6-5 and TRBJ1-2, with TRBD1 as a possible D gene (6 bases). CDR1 and CDR2 (germline): MNHEY, SVGAGI. The V end was cut by 6 bases, the J end by 6 bases, with 11 bases between. The CDR3 contains 12 residues. DNA of the CDR3: TGTGCCAGCAGAGATACAGGGCATGGCTACACCTTC. Its protein product is CASRDTGHGYTF.

This rearrangement joins TRBV28 to TRBJ1-2, with 9 bases aligning to TRBD1. V lost 8 bases and J lost 1; bases outside the gene matches: 5. Looked up from germline, CDR1 is MDHEN and CDR2 is SYDVKM. There are 14 residues in the CDR3. The CDR3 region is CASGTTGGNYGYTF. DNA for the CDR3: TGTGCCAGCGGTACGACAGGGGGTAACTATGGCTACACCTTC.